This T cell receptor beta chain was recovered during a study of blood T cell repertoires in COVID-19. Turning to the study itself: COVID-19 samples from acute and convalescent phases originated in the United States, Italy and Spain.

The CDR3 contains 16 residues. The germline V gene encodes CDR1 LNHDA and CDR2 SQIVND (reference sequence). Trimming pared 2 bases from V and 0 bases from J, leaving 13 bases between. Original methodology: Amplification from reference gene primers served as the basis for estimated nucleated cell counts. Libraries were prepared by immunoSEQ multiplex PCR; TCRdb keeps only in-frame clonotypes and omits some of them. D and trimming come from the DNA, and the V and J calls and clone size come from that table. The table lists a few hundred thousand clones, around 86% of them singletons, with 8.5% to 10% in the top ten.

The genes are TRBV19 and TRBJ1-1; D uncertain. The sequence was collected from a man aged 40-49 years who had recovered from COVID-19. Sequencing was performed on peripheral blood. CDR3 in amino acids: CASSIRSQGMNTEAFF. DNA for the CDR3: TGTGCCAGTAGTATACGTAGCCAAGGCATGAACACTGAAGCTTTCTTT.